This TCR beta chain is from a study of T cells in Graves' hyperthyroidism and ophthalmopathy. The patients, who ranged from 18 to 65 in age, presented with newly diagnosed hyperthyroidism lasting under 2 months. Diagnosing involved the use of clinical symptoms, serum thyroxine and TRAb, thyroid ultrasound and orbital computed tomography. Amplified regions were TCR beta CDR3 sequences from RNA transcripts. The HTBI set primed first-round TCR CDR3 RT-PCR. TCRdb recomputed calls from the multiplex PCR reads with MiXCR, one row per CDR3 protein. Here the sample spans roughly 570,000 distinct CDR3 sequences, about 45% being singletons. V was cut by 0 bases and J by 1 base, with 7 bases left in between. From germline, CDR1 is SGHRS and CDR2 YFSETQ. The CDR3 sequence is 14 residues long. Study-level points and caveats: Patients with ophthalmopathy were separated from those with stable hyperthyroidism by a 13 V-J model. Ophthalmopathy prediction by the model preceded onset by a median approximately six months.

Details on this clonotype: The target antigen is unknown.

The chain is built from TRBV5-1 and TRBJ1-1; D is uncertain. The sample comprised peripheral blood or thyroid tissue (not recorded which). The TCR was taken from a woman aged 18 to 35 with Graves' hyperthyroidism. CDR3 nucleotide sequence: TGCGCCAGCAGCTTGGCGCAGACGAACACTGAAGCTTTCTTT. Translated, it gives CASSLAQTNTEAFF.